These 29 T cell receptor beta chains came from one sample sequenced in a study of T cells in Graves' hyperthyroidism and ophthalmopathy. Researchers amplified the TCR beta CDR3 regions from RNA transcripts. The study used the HTBI primer set for a first-round RT-PCR of the TCR CDR3. TCRdb used MiXCR to reprocess the multiplex PCR reads, holding one entry per CDR3 protein. The sample has 480,000 or so distinct CDR3 sequences, 46% seen once. The specimen was peripheral blood or thyroid tissue (not recorded which). The receptors come from an adult woman with Graves' disease, either hyperthyroidism or ophthalmopathy (not recorded which).

This clonotype was counted at least ten times. The CDR3 spells CAISRDIGNTIYF. The CDR3 DNA reads as TGTGCCATCAGCCGGGACATTGGAAACACCATATATTTT. J is TRBJ1-3 and V is TRBV10-3, with D possibly being TRBD1 (6 bases). The germline gives CDR1 ENHRY, CDR2 SYGVKD. The CDR3 has 13 residues. The V end lost 6 bases, the J end lost 3 bases, and 9 bases lay between the germline ends.

This clonotype was counted many times. CDR3 coding DNA: TGCAGCGTTGAAGGACCGGGACTAGCGGGAATTGACGAGCAGTACTTC. Translated, it gives CSVEGPGLAGIDEQYF. The J gene is TRBJ2-7, the V gene TRBV29-1; 13 bases are a match to TRBD2. Germline V CDR1 and CDR2: SQVTM, ANQGSEA. CDR3 length: 16 amino acids. V gave up 1 base and J gave up 5 bases; unmatched junction bases: 8.

The genes are TRBV11-1 and TRBJ2-1; D is ambiguous. The CDR3 extends over 8 amino acids. The V end was cut by 5 bases, the J end by 16 bases, with 6 bases between. Germline V CDR1 and CDR2: SGHAT, FQDESV (reference sequence). For the CDR3, the DNA is TGTGCCAGCAGCGAGGTATTCTTC. This translates into CASSEVFF.

The V gene is TRBV7-9, the J gene TRBJ2-7; 12 bases map to TRBD2. This CDR3 spans 15 amino acids. Per the germline V gene, CDR1 is SEHNR and CDR2 is FQNEAQ (reference sequence). With 1 base clipped from V and 7 bases from J, the junction kept 5 bases outside the gene matches. This CDR3 reads CASSLVRLAGEEQYF. CDR3 DNA: TGTGCCAGCAGCTTAGTAAGACTAGCGGGGGAAGAGCAGTACTTC.

About this clonotype itself: The germline gene is not matched at one end of the junction; a read error may be the cause. The CDR3 nucleotides read TGTGCCAGCAGCTCCAAACAGGGGGGGGAAGGGGTCAACGTCCTGACTTTC. This translates into CASSSKQGGEGVNVLTF. V is TRBV7-2 and J is TRBJ2-6, with D perhaps matching TRBD1 (8 bases). The CDR3 extends over 17 amino acids. Germline CDR1 is SGHTA and CDR2 is FQGNSA.

At least ten counts were recorded for this clonotype. V gene TRBV3-1 combines with J gene TRBJ1-5; the D is unclear. This CDR3 spans 14 amino acids. V was trimmed by 2 bases and J by 3 bases, leaving 8 bases between them. CDR1 is LGHDT, CDR2 YNNKEL, per germline (reference sequence). The CDR3 DNA reads as TGTGCCAGCAGCCAATCACACCTCAATCAGCCCCAGCATTTT. As protein: CASSQSHLNQPQHF.

The CDR3 loop is CASIPGTGGTGELFF. CDR3 sequence (DNA): TGTGCCAGCATCCCCGGGACAGGGGGCACCGGGGAGCTGTTTTTT. V and J are TRBV7-6 and TRBJ2-2; TRBD1 agrees at 11 bases. V lost 7 bases, J lost 4 bases, and 5 bases stayed unmatched. CDR1 SGHVS and CDR2 FNYEAQ come from the germline V gene. CDR3 length equals 15 residues.

CDR3 in amino acids: CASSLWRQVDEQYF. CDR3 nucleotide sequence: TGTGCCAGCAGCTTGTGGCGGCAGGTGGACGAGCAGTACTTC. The chain joins TRBV5-6 to TRBJ2-7; D is undetermined. In germline, CDR1 is SGHDT, CDR2 YYEEEE. The CDR3 length is 14 residues. With 1 base removed from V and 5 bases from J, the gap between germline ends came to 13 bases.

In its sample, this clonotype was seen many times. V gene TRBV20-1 combines with J gene TRBJ2-7; 13 bases match TRBD2. From germline, CDR1 is DFQATT and CDR2 SNEGSKA (reference sequence). The CDR3 spans 14 residues. CDR3 sequence reads: CKLAGGRGGYEQYF. CDR3 bases: TGCAAACTAGCGGGAGGGAGGGGAGGTTACGAGCAGTACTTC.

The chain has TRBV25-1 and TRBJ2-5; 7 bases fit TRBD1. This CDR3 contains 17 residues. The germline CDR1 and CDR2 sequences are MGHDK and SYGVNS. V lost 0 bases to trimming and J lost 3 bases; unmatched junction nucleotides: 10. CDR3 residues: CASSEYVGQGVKETQYF. The CDR3, as DNA: TGTGCCAGCAGTGAATATGTCGGTCAGGGGGTCAAAGAGACCCAGTACTTC.

The J gene is TRBJ1-6, the V gene TRBV20-1, with TRBD1 identical over 7 bases. The trim removed 6 bases at V and 8 bases at J, leaving 13 bases unmatched. Germline CDR1 DFQATT, CDR2 SNEGSKA (reference sequence). This CDR3 has 15 residues. CDR3: CSATRSGGPDSPLHF. The CDR3 DNA follows: TGCAGTGCAACAAGATCAGGGGGTCCAGATTCACCCCTCCACTTT.

There are many counts of this clonotype. The chain combines TRBV5-1 with TRBJ1-3, with a tentative D call TRBD1 (6 bases). The CDR3 runs to 15 residues. The V gene's germline CDR1 is SGHRS and CDR2 YFSETQ. With 0 bases removed from V and 4 bases from J, the gap between germline ends came to 11 bases. CDR3 protein: CASSLEGDGGNTIYF. As DNA, the CDR3 is TGCGCCAGCAGCTTGGAGGGGGACGGAGGAAACACCATATATTTT.

This clonotype was detected a few times. The V call is TRBV11-2, the J call TRBJ1-1, with D unresolved. The CDR3 is made up of 13 amino acids. V was clipped by 4 bases and J by 4 bases, with 10 bases between them. Germline V lookup: CDR1 SGHAT, CDR2 FQNNGV. This chain's CDR3 is CASSSPGATEAFF. The CDR3 coding sequence is TGTGCCAGCAGCTCCCCGGGTGCCACTGAAGCTTTCTTT.

The J gene is TRBJ2-6, the V gene TRBV7-6, with D possibly TRBD1 on 6 matching bases. The CDR3 length is 18 residues. With 2 bases removed from V and 3 bases from J, the gap between germline ends came to 17 bases. CDR1 and CDR2 (germline): SGHVS, FNYEAQ. The CDR3 protein is CASSLLPGQPYGANVLTF. CDR3 bases: TGTGCCAGCAGCTTACTTCCCGGACAGCCCTATGGGGCCAACGTCCTGACTTTC.

This clonotype was seen at least ten times. This chain uses TRBV2 with TRBJ1-1, with D possibly TRBD1 on 5 matching bases. This CDR3 is 13 amino acids long. V gave up 4 bases and J gave up 4 bases, with 10 bases separating them. In germline, CDR1 is SNHLY, CDR2 FYNNEI. CDR3 coding DNA: TGTGCCAGCAGTGTGATGGGGGGCACTGAAGCTTTCTTT. Amino acid sequence: CASSVMGGTEAFF.

The CDR3 sequence is CASSLAGTGPREQYF. CDR3 bases: TGCGCCAGCAGCTTGGCCGGGACAGGACCTCGGGAGCAGTACTTC. The chain couples TRBV5-1 to TRBJ2-7, with TRBD1 matching over 8 bases. J was trimmed by 7 bases and V by 0 bases; bases with no gene match: 9. This CDR3 is built from 15 residues. Germline V gives CDR1 SGHRS, CDR2 YFSETQ.

Many counts were recorded for this clonotype. This rearrangement joins TRBV10-3 to TRBJ1-6; 9 nucleotides match TRBD1. CDR3 length equals 16 residues. The V segment lost 2 bases and the J segment 10 bases; nucleotides outside the gene matches: 9. CDR1 and CDR2 (germline): ENHRY, SYGVKD. CDR3 sequence: CAISELWGTGRSPLHF. The CDR3 DNA follows: TGTGCCATCAGTGAGCTGTGGGGGACAGGGAGATCACCCCTCCACTTT.

This clonotype showed up just once. The junction shows a germline mismatch at one end, possibly a read error. The chain carries TRBV25-1 and TRBJ1-2; a weak D match, TRBD1 (5 bases). This CDR3 contains 13 residues. Germline V lookup: CDR1 MGHDK, CDR2 SYGVNS. The CDR3 spells CGSTPGGVNGYTF. Written as DNA, the CDR3 is TGTGGCAGCACCCCGGGGGGAGTAAATGGCTACACCTTC.

The chain employs TRBV29-1 and TRBJ1-2, with TRBD1 matching 8 bases. Trimming cost V 8 bases and J 4 bases; bases outside gene matches: 6. Germline loops: CDR1 SQVTM, CDR2 ANQGSEA. The CDR3 has 12 amino acids. The CDR3 sequence: CSLGQAGYGYTF. The CDR3 bases are TGCAGCTTGGGACAGGCGGGCTATGGCTACACCTTC. Full variable domain (outside the CDR3, taken from reference TRBV29-1 and TRBJ1-2): SAVISQKPSRDICQRGTSLTIQCQVDSQVTMMFWYRQQPGQSLTLIATANQGSEATYESGFVIDKFPISRPNLTFSTLTVSNMSPEDSSIYLCSLGQAGYGYTFGSGTRLTVV.

Concerning this clonotype: A clone one base away is much larger, so this may be a read error. This chain links TRBV6-1 with TRBJ2-5; 8 positions match TRBD1. The germline gives CDR1 MNHNS, CDR2 SASEGT. The CDR3 sequence is 15 residues long. CDR3 region: CASSESRTGSETRYF. CDR3 DNA: TGTGCCAGCAGTGAGTCCCGGACAGGGTCGGAGACCCGGTACTTC.

This sequence joins TRBV6-1 and TRBJ2-7; weak D call: TRBD1 (6 bases). Germline V CDR1 and CDR2: MNHNS, SASEGT. V dropped 1 base and J dropped 1 base, with 14 bases sitting between them. The CDR3 loop spans 16 amino acids. CDR3 sequence reads: CASSEDYRVGSYEQYF. The CDR3 region has the DNA TGTGCCAGCAGTGAAGATTACAGGGTTGGGTCCTACGAGCAGTACTTC.

This clonotype has just a few counts. Compared with germline, one end of the junction differs, possibly owing to a read error. The J gene is TRBJ2-2, the V gene TRBV7-7; D is perhaps TRBD1 (6 bases). The germline V gene has CDR1 SSHAT and CDR2 FNYEAQ (reference sequence). The CDR3 has 14 amino acids. The CDR3 region has the DNA TGTGCTAGCAGCTTAGGGGGATTTGACGGGGAGCTGTTTTTT. Its translation is CASSLGGFDGELFF.

This clonotype was detected many times. The chain combines TRBV12-3 or TRBV12-4 with TRBJ2-7; D call uncertain. The CDR3 totals 14 residues. Trimming pared 1 base from V and 0 bases from J, leaving 7 bases between. As DNA, the CDR3 is TGTGCCAGCAGTTTAGTTCCTAGCTCCTACGAGCAGTACTTC. Its translation is CASSLVPSSYEQYF.

The chain joins TRBV15 to TRBJ2-5; D might be TRBD2 (6 bases). Germline V lookup: CDR1 LNHNV, CDR2 YYDKDF (reference sequence). V was pared by 4 bases and J by 3 bases, with 12 bases between. The CDR3 sequence is 14 residues long. CDR3 sequence reads: CATSTDGGEETQYF. CDR3 nucleotides: TGTGCCACCAGCACGGATGGCGGGGAAGAGACCCAGTACTTC.

This chain links TRBV11-2 with TRBJ2-5; 11 bases agree with TRBD2. With 5 bases clipped from V and 5 bases from J, the junction kept 13 bases outside the gene matches. The CDR3 has 17 residues. Germline V gene data show CDR1 as SGHAT and CDR2 as FQNNGV. The CDR3 sequence is CASSPIAGGARWETQYF. Written as DNA, the CDR3 is TGTGCCAGCAGCCCGATAGCGGGAGGGGCGAGGTGGGAGACCCAGTACTTC.

This clonotype was detected only a few times. The CDR3 bases are TGCGCCAGCAGTTCAGGGATGGGGGCCTCTGAAGCTTTCTTT. The encoded protein is CASSSGMGASEAFF. The J gene is TRBJ1-1, the V gene TRBV10-2; possible D gene TRBD1, 6 bases. Germline loops: CDR1 WSHSY, CDR2 SAAADI. V gave up 5 bases and J gave up 6 bases, with 16 bases separating them. The CDR3 has 14 residues.

CDR3 sequence reads: CASSSPFRTEAFF. DNA of the CDR3: TGTGCCAGCAGCTCTCCCTTTCGCACTGAAGCTTTCTTT. The chain is built from TRBV7-9 and TRBJ1-1, with D unresolved. The CDR3 spans 13 residues. V was trimmed by 4 bases and J by 4 bases, leaving 10 bases between them. Per germline, CDR1 SEHNR and CDR2 FQNEAQ (reference sequence).

This clonotype has only one observation. The rearrangement links TRBV2 to TRBJ2-7; tentative D call: TRBD2 (7 bases). The CDR3 is 12 residues long. CDR1 is SNHLY, CDR2 FYNNEI, per germline. V lost 7 bases, J lost 5 bases, and 12 bases lay in between. In nucleotides, the CDR3 is TGTGCCAGCAATCGGGGGGCGAACGAGCAGTACTTC. It translates to CASNRGANEQYF.

The J gene is TRBJ1-5, the V gene TRBV7-9, with 9 bases that match TRBD1. The trim removed 2 bases at V and 5 bases at J, leaving 4 bases unmatched. Germline V gene data show CDR1 as SEHNR and CDR2 as FQNEAQ (reference sequence). The CDR3 contains 15 residues. The CDR3 bases are TGTGCCAGCAGCTTAACGGGACAGGGTCATCAGCCCCAGCATTTT. Protein sequence: CASSLTGQGHQPQHF.